What follows is one T cell receptor (beta chain) and its context. Its antigen is currently unknown. V shed 5 bases, J shed 3 bases, and the junction held 3 bases outside the gene matches. Germline V lookup: CDR1 MNHNY, CDR2 SVGAGI (reference sequence). The CDR3 contains 14 residues. Measured with immunoSEQ multiplex PCR; TCRdb has only the in-frame clones, and not every one. Among around 120,000 clones listed, approximately 90% were seen once. These data originate in a study of T cell responses to AZD1222 COVID-19 vaccine. Study-level points and caveats: Seropositive AZD1222 recipients at baseline numbered only six or seven. The sample set comprised mostly white British donors with more females, and clonal diversity was possibly underestimated.

The chain is built from TRBV6-6 and TRBJ1-4, with 7 nucleotides matching TRBD1. The material was peripheral blood, obtained 28 days after the second AZD1222 dose. The receptor was derived from an adult who received the AZD1222 COVID-19 vaccine. The CDR3 DNA reads TGTGCCAGCAGTGGGGACAGTTCTAATGAAAAACTGTTTTTT. Its protein is CASSGDSSNEKLFF.